Reported below is one T cell receptor (beta chain). The V segment lost 1 base and the J segment 7 bases; nucleotides outside the gene matches: 4. The germline CDR1 and CDR2 sequences are SEHNR and FQNEAQ (reference sequence). The CDR3 runs to 13 residues. This sample was taken from a study of OX40 agonist ivuxolimab in advanced cancers. TCRdb's copy holds only in-frame clones and misses some; the assay was immunoSEQ multiplex PCR. This table has 45,000 or so clones, 80% to 90% appearing once. The receptor's source is an adult with an advanced solid tumor such as melanoma, head and neck, liver or kidney cancer. This chain links TRBV7-9 with TRBJ2-7; 7 bases map to TRBD1. The material sequenced was CD4+ or CD8+ T cells sorted from blood, taken in a trial of the OX40 agonist ivuxolimab. The CDR3 DNA sequence: TGTGCCAGCAGCTTAGAGGGGGCGCGGGAGCAGTACTTC. Translated: CASSLEGAREQYF.